This T cell receptor beta chain was retrieved from a study of shared clonotypes between healthy human individuals. Findings of the study overall: Relative to clonotypes present in all four donors, those not shared had lower generation probabilities. The study's rarefaction showed incomplete sorted-subset sequencing despite large depth.

The germline CDR1 and CDR2 sequences are GTSNPN and SVGIG (reference sequence). Between the trimmed V and J ends, which lost 5 bases and 5 bases, there was a span of 15 bases. This CDR3 is 13 amino acids long. As processed by the authors: Filtering was not the same, since immunoSEQ gave junction-only sequences without quality scores. Clones were sequenced by immunoSEQ multiplex PCR, and TCRdb holds only the in-frame ones, with some missing. The V and J calls and clone size come from that table; D and trimming were worked out from the DNA. The data contain nearly 2 million clones, about 95% of them singletons. This clone was detected once. Its antigen is unknown. This same CDR3 is encoded by further DNA sequences in the sample. Naive CD8 populations comprised CD45RO-negative cells positively selected for CCR7, excluding terminally differentiated effector memory CD45RA+ cells. Adult donors, all healthy and HIV-negative, had no recent acute infections or vaccinations.

The receptor was isolated from a man younger than 35 in good health. The chain joins TRBV30 to TRBJ1-1; a weak D match, TRBD1 (6 bases). Sequencing was carried out using naive CD8+ T cells sorted from blood. CDR3 DNA: TGTGCCTGGTCCCCCCAGGGGTGGACTGAAGCTTTCTTT. Encoded protein: CAWSPQGWTEAFF.